This TCR beta chain was obtained from a study of blood T cell repertoires in COVID-19. Background on the study: Sources were T cells, B-cell-depleted T cells, or PBMCs; the material itself was cDNA or gDNA.

Generated by immunoSEQ multiplex PCR, the TCRdb table keeps only in-frame clones and is missing some. Among tens of thousands of clones listed, nearly 90% were seen once. Seattle researchers signed up patients amid active infection and tracked them longitudinally. V lost 3 bases and J lost 4; bases outside the gene matches: 8. Germline values: CDR1 SGDLS, CDR2 YYNGEE. This CDR3 is built from 15 residues. The source of this sequence is a man between 60 and 75 years old with COVID-19, enrolled during active disease. This sequence joins TRBV9 and TRBJ1-1; 8 positions match TRBD1. Sequencing was performed on peripheral blood. CDR3 sequence (DNA): TGTGCCAGCAGCGCCGGACAGGGATGGGGCACTGAAGCTTTCTTT. It codes for CASSAGQGWGTEAFF.